The TCR beta chain under discussion was sequenced for a study of T cell clones after liver transplantation. Study overall: Standard immunosuppression, with no induction, continued until 12-24 months after transplant.

Measured with immunoSEQ multiplex PCR; TCRdb has only the in-frame clones, and not every one. The data show tens of thousands of clones, roughly 90% seen once. The sequence derives from a human patient who received a liver transplant. The T cells may come from the graft donor. The sequenced sample was CD8+ T cells from blood, obtained 12 months after liver transplant.

The CDR3 DNA follows: TGTGCCAGCAGTTCCCGACTAGCGGGAGGGCCCACAGATACGCAGTATTTT. Translation gives CASSSRLAGGPTDTQYF. V gene TRBV28 combines with J gene TRBJ2-3; 14 bases line up with TRBD2. J was trimmed by 2 bases and V by 4 bases; bases with no gene match: 5. CDR3 size: 17 residues. The germline CDR1 and CDR2 sequences are MDHEN and SYDVKM.